This T cell receptor (beta chain) emerged from a study of T cells in Graves' hyperthyroidism and ophthalmopathy. The study included ophthalmopathy patients with Clinical Activity Score at least 3, NOSPECS grade at least 4 and duration under 3 months. Clinical symptoms, serum thyroxine, TRAb, thyroid ultrasound and orbital computed tomography informed diagnoses. The authors took PBMCs from 9.5 to 10 ml fresh peripheral blood. This clonotype was observed many times. Trimming removed 4 bases from V and 8 bases from J, with 18 bases in between. The V gene's germline CDR1 is SGHVS and CDR2 FQNEAQ. The CDR3 loop spans 15 amino acids. Amplification of TCR beta CDR3 regions was performed using RNA transcripts as template. Using the HTBI primer set, a first-round RT-PCR was run on the TCR CDR3. One entry per CDR3 protein, called by TCRdb with MiXCR from the multiplex PCR reads. Found here are 490,000 or so distinct CDR3 sequences, 15% to 20% of them singletons; the top ten hold 45% to 50%.

The sequenced sample was blood. The source is a man between 35 and 55 years old with Graves' ophthalmopathy. V usage is TRBV7-8 and J usage is TRBJ2-1; D might be TRBD1 (5 bases). The CDR3, as DNA: TGTGCCAGCAGCTCCCCCCAGGGAAACATCGATGAGCAGTTCTTC. Translating gives CASSSPQGNIDEQFF.